The following is a T cell receptor (beta chain) sequence with its context. This sample stems from a study of blood T cell repertoires in COVID-19. CDR3 length equals 15 residues. The V segment lost 4 bases and the J segment 4 bases; nucleotides outside the gene matches: 8. Germline V gene sequence: CDR1 MGHRA, CDR2 YSYEKL. Produced via immunoSEQ multiplex PCR; TCRdb's table is partial and in-frame only. The sample contains 300,000 to 450,000 clones, about 89% of which appear only once. This receptor was identified in a man between 35 and 55 years old in a cohort exposed to, infected with or recovered from COVID-19 (not recorded which). Sequenced input: PBMCs or T cells enriched from blood (not recorded which). The V call is TRBV4-1, the J call TRBJ2-7, with 9 positions matching TRBD2. The CDR3 loop is CASSPGREGLYEQYF. The DNA for the CDR3 is TGCGCCAGCAGCCCTGGGCGGGAGGGTTTGTACGAGCAGTACTTC.